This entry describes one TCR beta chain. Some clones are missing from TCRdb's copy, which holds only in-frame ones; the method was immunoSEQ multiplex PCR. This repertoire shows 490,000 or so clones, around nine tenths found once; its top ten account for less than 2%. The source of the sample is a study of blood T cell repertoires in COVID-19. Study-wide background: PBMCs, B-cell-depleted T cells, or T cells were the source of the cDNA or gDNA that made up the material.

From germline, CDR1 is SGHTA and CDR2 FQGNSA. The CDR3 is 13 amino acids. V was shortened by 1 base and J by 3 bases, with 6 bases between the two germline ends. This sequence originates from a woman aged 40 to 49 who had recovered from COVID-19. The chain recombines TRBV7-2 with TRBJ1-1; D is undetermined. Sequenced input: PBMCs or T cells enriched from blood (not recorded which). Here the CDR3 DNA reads TGTGCCAGCAGCTTAGTTGGAGACACTGAAGCTTTCTTT. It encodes CASSLVGDTEAFF.